This is a list of T cell receptor beta chains from one sample in a study of cytotoxic CD8 clonotypes in ibrutinib-treated CLL. Profiled with immunoSEQ multiplex PCR; TCRdb holds only in-frame clones, not every one. The table records about 130,000 clones, 70% to 90% of them present only once. The specimen was PBMCs, collected after 24 months of ibrutinib treatment. The origin of the receptors is a human donor with chronic lymphocytic leukemia. CDR3s include the opening cysteine and the closing phenylalanine or tryptophan. A D gene is named only where the DNA matches it firmly. Clone size appears in some rows only: once, few, many, or a class for an expanded clone.

v_gene: TRBV15; j_gene: TRBJ2-1; abundance: NA; d_gene: NA; CDR3nt: TGTGCCACCAGCAGGGACCCCAACAGTCGCGAGCAGTTCTTC; CDR3aa: CATSRDPNSREQFF
v_gene: TRBV4-1; j_gene: TRBJ2-2; abundance: NA; d_gene: TRBD2; CDR3nt: TGCGCCAGCAGCCAAGATTCGTACCCCGGGAGGGCCGGTTCCACCGGGGAGCTGTTTTTT; CDR3aa: CASSQDSYPGRAGSTGELFF
v_gene: TRBV30; j_gene: TRBJ1-2; abundance: NA; d_gene: NA; CDR3nt: TGTGCCTGGGGCTGGGGGGGTGATGGCTACACCTTC; CDR3aa: CAWGWGGDGYTF
v_gene: TRBV19; j_gene: TRBJ2-7; abundance: NA; d_gene: NA; CDR3nt: TGTGCCAGTAGTCAAGGGTTTGGGGAGCAGTACTTC; CDR3aa: CASSQGFGEQYF
v_gene: TRBV2; j_gene: TRBJ1-5; abundance: few; d_gene: NA; CDR3nt: TGTGCCAGCAGTTTCCCGGGGCTGAAAGGGTCAGCCCAGCATTTT; CDR3aa: CASSFPGLKGSAQHF
v_gene: TRBV7-7; j_gene: TRBJ2-1; abundance: NA; d_gene: TRBD2; CDR3nt: TGTGCTAGCAGCTTAGAACTAGCGGGGACTCTCGATGAGCAGTTCTTC; CDR3aa: CASSLELAGTLDEQFF
v_gene: TRBV18; j_gene: TRBJ1-1; abundance: NA; d_gene: NA; CDR3nt: TGTGCCAGCTCACCACCCTTCCGCACTGAAGCTTTCTTT; CDR3aa: CASSPPFRTEAFF
v_gene: TRBV2; j_gene: TRBJ2-7; abundance: NA; d_gene: NA; CDR3nt: TGTGCCAGCAGACAGGGAGGTAGCGACGAGCAGTACTTC; CDR3aa: CASRQGGSDEQYF
v_gene: TRBV5-1; j_gene: TRBJ1-6; abundance: NA; d_gene: NA; CDR3nt: TGCGCCAGCAGTCGGGACGGATCATCTTCACCCCTCCACTTT; CDR3aa: CASSRDGSSSPLHF
v_gene: TRBV11-2; j_gene: TRBJ2-1; abundance: NA; d_gene: NA; CDR3nt: TGTGCCAGCAGCCAGGACAGCGCTAATTACAATGAGCAGTTCTTC; CDR3aa: CASSQDSANYNEQFF
v_gene: TRBV5-1; j_gene: TRBJ1-3; abundance: few; d_gene: NA; CDR3nt: TGCGCCAGCAGCTTGGAGCAGGTATCCTCTGGAAACACCATATATTTT; CDR3aa: CASSLEQVSSGNTIYF
v_gene: TRBV27; j_gene: TRBJ2-1; abundance: NA; d_gene: NA; CDR3nt: TGTGCCAGCAGCACCCCGGGCAGGGGCTCCTACAATGAGCAGTTCTTC; CDR3aa: CASSTPGRGSYNEQFF
v_gene: TRBV5-1; j_gene: TRBJ2-1; abundance: NA; d_gene: NA; CDR3nt: TGCGCCAGCGCAACGAACCCGGGACTTTACAATGAGCAGTTCTTC; CDR3aa: CASATNPGLYNEQFF
v_gene: TRBV6-1; j_gene: TRBJ2-7; abundance: NA; d_gene: NA; CDR3nt: TGTGCCAGCAGTGGGTGGTCTACCAAGGGGAGCTACGAGCAGTACTTC; CDR3aa: CASSGWSTKGSYEQYF
v_gene: TRBV5-4; j_gene: TRBJ2-5; abundance: NA; d_gene: NA; CDR3nt: TGTGCCAGCAGCTTAGGGACGGAGCACGTGGAGACCCAGTACTTC; CDR3aa: CASSLGTEHVETQYF
v_gene: TRBV28; j_gene: TRBJ1-2; abundance: NA; d_gene: NA; CDR3nt: TGTGCCAGCCGCCGGGGGGAGGGGCTGGGCTATGGCTACACCTTC; CDR3aa: CASRRGEGLGYGYTF
v_gene: TRBV23-1; j_gene: TRBJ1-2; abundance: NA; d_gene: TRBD1; CDR3nt: TGCGCCAGCAGTCGCTATCACGGGCTCCAGGGGGGTGATGGCTACACCTTC; CDR3aa: CASSRYHGLQGGDGYTF
v_gene: TRBV2; j_gene: TRBJ2-3; abundance: NA; d_gene: TRBD1; CDR3nt: TGTGCCAGCAGCGCCACAGGGGTGAGCACAGATACGCAGTATTTT; CDR3aa: CASSATGVSTDTQYF
v_gene: TRBV9; j_gene: TRBJ1-1; abundance: few; d_gene: NA; CDR3nt: TGTGCCAGCAGCAGAGGCAGGAACACTGAAGCTTTCTTT; CDR3aa: CASSRGRNTEAFF
v_gene: TRBV5-1; j_gene: TRBJ1-2; abundance: NA; d_gene: TRBD1; CDR3nt: TGCGCCAGCAGCTTGCAAAATTCAGGGGGAGACTATGGCTACACCTTC; CDR3aa: CASSLQNSGGDYGYTF
v_gene: TRBV28; j_gene: TRBJ2-7; abundance: NA; d_gene: NA; CDR3nt: TGTGCCAGTAGTCGGGACACCTCCTACGAGCAGTACTTC; CDR3aa: CASSRDTSYEQYF
v_gene: TRBV28; j_gene: TRBJ2-7; abundance: NA; d_gene: TRBD2; CDR3nt: TGTGCCAGCAGGAGAGCGGGGCGGAACTACGAGCAGTACTTC; CDR3aa: CASRRAGRNYEQYF
v_gene: TRBV9; j_gene: TRBJ1-4; abundance: few; d_gene: NA; CDR3nt: TGTGCCAGCAGCGTAGGGCTTGGGGGGAATGAAAAACTGTTTTTT; CDR3aa: CASSVGLGGNEKLFF
v_gene: TRBV7-3; j_gene: TRBJ2-1; abundance: NA; d_gene: TRBD2; CDR3nt: TGTGCCAGCAGCTCCGGACTAGCGGGAGTAGGGTCCTACAATGAGCAGTTCTTC; CDR3aa: CASSSGLAGVGSYNEQFF
v_gene: TRBV28; j_gene: TRBJ2-7; abundance: NA; d_gene: NA; CDR3nt: TGTGCCAGCAGTTTCCGGGACGGAGCCTACGAGCAGTACTTC; CDR3aa: CASSFRDGAYEQYF
v_gene: TRBV5-1; j_gene: TRBJ2-3; abundance: NA; d_gene: NA; CDR3nt: TGCGCCAGCAGCTTGGAAAAGACCACAGATACGCAGTATTTT; CDR3aa: CASSLEKTTDTQYF